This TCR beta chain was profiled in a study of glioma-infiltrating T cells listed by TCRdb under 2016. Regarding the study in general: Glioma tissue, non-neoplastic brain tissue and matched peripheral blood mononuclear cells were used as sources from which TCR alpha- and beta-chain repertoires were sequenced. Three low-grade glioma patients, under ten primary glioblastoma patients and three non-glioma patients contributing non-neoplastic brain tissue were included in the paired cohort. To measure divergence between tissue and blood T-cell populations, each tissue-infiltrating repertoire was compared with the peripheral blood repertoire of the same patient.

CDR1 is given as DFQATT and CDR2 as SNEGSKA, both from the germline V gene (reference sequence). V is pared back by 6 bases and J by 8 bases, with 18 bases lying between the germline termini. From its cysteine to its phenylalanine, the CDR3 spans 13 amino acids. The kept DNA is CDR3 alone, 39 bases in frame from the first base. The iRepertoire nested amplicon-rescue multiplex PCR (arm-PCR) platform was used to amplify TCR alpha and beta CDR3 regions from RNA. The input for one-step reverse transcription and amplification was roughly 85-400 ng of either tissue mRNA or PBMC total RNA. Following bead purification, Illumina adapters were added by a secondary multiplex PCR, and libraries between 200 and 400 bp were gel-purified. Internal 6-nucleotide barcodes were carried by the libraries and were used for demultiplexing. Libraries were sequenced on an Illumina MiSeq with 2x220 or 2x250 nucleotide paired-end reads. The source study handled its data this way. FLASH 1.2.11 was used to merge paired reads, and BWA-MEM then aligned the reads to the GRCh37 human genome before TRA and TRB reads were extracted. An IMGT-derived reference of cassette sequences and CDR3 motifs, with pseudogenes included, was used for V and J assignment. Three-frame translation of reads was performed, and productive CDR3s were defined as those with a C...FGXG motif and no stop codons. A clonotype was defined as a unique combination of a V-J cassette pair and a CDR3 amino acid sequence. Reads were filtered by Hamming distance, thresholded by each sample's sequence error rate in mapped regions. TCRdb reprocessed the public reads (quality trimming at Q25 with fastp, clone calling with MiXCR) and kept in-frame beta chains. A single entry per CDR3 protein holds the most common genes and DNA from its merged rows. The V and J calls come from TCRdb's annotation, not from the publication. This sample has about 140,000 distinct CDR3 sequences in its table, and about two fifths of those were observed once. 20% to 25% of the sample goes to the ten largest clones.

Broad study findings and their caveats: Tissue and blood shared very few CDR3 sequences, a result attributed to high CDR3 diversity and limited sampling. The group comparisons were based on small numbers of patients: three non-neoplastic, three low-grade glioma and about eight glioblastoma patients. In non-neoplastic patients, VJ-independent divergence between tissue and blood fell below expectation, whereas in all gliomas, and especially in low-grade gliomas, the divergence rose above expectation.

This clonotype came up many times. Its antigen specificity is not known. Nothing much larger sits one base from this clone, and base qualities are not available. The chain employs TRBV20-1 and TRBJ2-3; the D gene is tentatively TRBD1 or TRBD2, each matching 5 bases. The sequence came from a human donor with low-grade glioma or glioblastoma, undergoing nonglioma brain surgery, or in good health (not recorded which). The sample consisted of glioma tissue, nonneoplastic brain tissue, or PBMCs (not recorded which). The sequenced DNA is TGCAGTGCCCTCCCCCCGGGACCTCCTACGCAGTATTTT. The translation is CSALPPGPPTQYF.